This entry lists 17 T cell receptor beta chains sequenced from one sample in a study of blood T cell repertoires in COVID-19. Only in-frame clones appear in the TCRdb table, and some are missing; sequencing was by immunoSEQ multiplex PCR. The sample has some 240,000 clones, 85% to 90% seen once. Sequenced sample: peripheral blood. These TCRs come from a woman aged 40 to 55 who had recovered from COVID-19.

The chain combines TRBV28 with TRBJ2-7; 11 bases match TRBD2. Trimming cost V 6 bases and J 2 bases; bases outside gene matches: 3. CDR3 length: 14 amino acids. The germline V gene encodes CDR1 MDHEN and CDR2 SYDVKM. The CDR3 DNA reads TGTGCCAGCAGGGGACTAGCGGTAACCTACGAGCAGTACTTC. It yields the protein CASRGLAVTYEQYF.

The V call is TRBV9, the J call TRBJ2-2; 7 bases fit TRBD1. The V gene's germline CDR1 is SGDLS and CDR2 YYNGEE. Trimming at V came to 0 bases and at J to 1 base, leaving 3 bases not matched to a gene. This CDR3 region has 16 residues. The CDR3 protein is CASSVGQGENTGELFF. In DNA, the CDR3 is TGTGCCAGCAGCGTAGGGCAGGGGGAGAACACCGGGGAGCTGTTTTTT.

The CDR3 spells CASSQEGGEREFYNEQFF. CDR3 nucleotides: TGCGCCAGCAGCCAAGAGGGGGGGGAGCGGGAATTTTACAATGAGCAGTTCTTC. V and J are TRBV4-3 and TRBJ2-1; the match to TRBD2 covers 7 bases. The CDR3 extends over 18 amino acids. V lost 0 bases, J lost 4 bases, and 12 bases stayed unmatched. Germline lookup yields CDR1 LGHNA and CDR2 YSLEER.

This rearrangement joins TRBV7-9 to TRBJ2-1; the D is unclear. This CDR3 comprises 13 residues. Germline V gives CDR1 SEHNR, CDR2 FQNEAQ (reference sequence). The ends were cut back, 1 base at V and 6 bases at J, with 7 bases in the middle. CDR3 residues: CASSLVPLNEQFF. DNA of the CDR3: TGTGCCAGCAGCTTAGTTCCCCTCAATGAGCAGTTCTTC. Complete variable domain (other parts from reference TRBV7-9 and TRBJ2-1): DTGVSQNPRHKITKRGQNVTFRCDPISEHNRLYWYRQTLGQGPEFLTYFQNEAQLEKSRLLSDRFSAERPKGSFSTLEIQRTEQGDSAMYLCASSLVPLNEQFFGPGTRLTVL.

The chain uses TRBV6-1 and TRBJ2-3; tentative D call: TRBD2 (6 bases). Germline CDR1 reads MNHNS; CDR2 reads SASEGT. The V end lost 3 bases, the J end lost 7 bases, and 14 bases lay between the germline ends. There are 14 residues in the CDR3. The DNA for the CDR3 is TGTGCCAGCAGTGACGGCTGGAGGGGAAATACGCAGTATTTT. As protein: CASSDGWRGNTQYF.

The chain employs TRBV15 and TRBJ1-5, with TRBD1 matching over 9 bases. V dropped 2 bases and J dropped 0; count of bases not matched to a gene: 14. Germline-derived CDR1 and CDR2 are LNHNV and YYDKDF (reference sequence). CDR3 length equals 20 residues. In DNA form, the CDR3 reads TGTGCCACCAGCAGATTCCCCCAGGGACAGGGCAAGGGTAGCAATCAGCCCCAGCATTTT. This translates into CATSRFPQGQGKGSNQPQHF.

CDR3 region: CASSVGQNYEQYF. The CDR3 coding sequence is TGTGCCAGCAGTGTGGGACAGAATTACGAGCAGTACTTC. The rearrangement joins TRBV12-3 or TRBV12-4 to TRBJ2-7; 7 nucleotides align to TRBD1. CDR3 length: 13 amino acids. V gave up 5 bases and J gave up 4 bases; unmatched junction bases: 5.

The rearrangement links TRBV30 to TRBJ2-3; the match to TRBD1 covers 11 bases. Per the germline V gene, CDR1 is GTSNPN and CDR2 is SVGIG (reference sequence). V lost 5 bases and J lost 9; bases outside the gene matches: 13. The CDR3 totals 15 residues. For the CDR3, the DNA is TGTGCCTGGCGGACAGGGGGCTCGGTGGTGCGGACGCAGTATTTT. Its translation is CAWRTGGSVVRTQYF.

The gene calls are TRBV19 and TRBJ2-1, with 9 bases fitting TRBD1. The germline gives CDR1 LNHDA, CDR2 SQIVND (reference sequence). The V and J ends lost 0 bases and 10 bases, in that order; junction bases with no gene match: 7. This CDR3 contains 15 residues. The CDR3: CASSIEGNRGREQFF. CDR3 nucleotide sequence: TGTGCCAGTAGTATAGAAGGCAACAGGGGGCGAGAGCAGTTCTTC.

The chain recombines TRBV16 with TRBJ1-6; D not certain. Germline assignment: CDR1 KGHSY and CDR2 FQNENV. This CDR3 spans 13 amino acids. Trimming removed 2 bases from V and 7 bases from J, with 6 bases in between. The CDR3 DNA sequence: TGTGCCAGCAGCCAAGGACTCAATTCACCCCTCCACTTT. Protein product: CASSQGLNSPLHF. The full variable domain, its missing parts supplied by reference TRBV16 and TRBJ1-6, is GEEVAQTPKHLVRGEGQKAKLYCAPIKGHSYVFWYQQVLKNEFKFLISFQNENVFDETGMPKERFSAKCLPNSPCSLEIQATKLEDSAVYFCASSQGLNSPLHFGNGTRLTVT.

This chain links TRBV12-3 or TRBV12-4 with TRBJ2-7; 7 nucleotides align to TRBD1. This CDR3 has 13 amino acids. J was trimmed by 2 bases and V by 4 bases; bases with no gene match: 2. The CDR3 DNA reads TGTGCCAGCAGTTCGGGACAGACCTACGAGCAGTACTTC. It translates to CASSSGQTYEQYF.

This clone was observed a handful of times. The chain is built from TRBV28 and TRBJ1-5; D may be TRBD1 (5 bases). This CDR3 spans 17 amino acids. V gave up 1 base and J gave up 0 bases, with 13 bases separating them. Germline V gene sequence: CDR1 MDHEN, CDR2 SYDVKM. In DNA, the CDR3 is TGTGCCAGCAGTTTATCTCCGACAGTTACTAGCAATCAGCCCCAGCATTTT. Translating gives CASSLSPTVTSNQPQHF.

The table lists this clone with a few counts. This chain links TRBV6-7 with TRBJ2-1, with D maybe TRBD2 (5 bases). TRBV6-7 carries the ORF label, with uncertain function. Trimming took off 0 bases at V and 2 bases at J, with 20 bases between the two ends. This CDR3 has 19 residues. The CDR3: CASSYSPGVGELAYNEQFF. For the CDR3, the DNA is TGTGCCAGCAGTTACTCGCCTGGTGTGGGAGAACTCGCCTACAATGAGCAGTTCTTC.

The rearrangement uses TRBV4-1 and TRBJ1-6; D gene unclear. The CDR3 covers 15 residues. V lost 7 bases and J lost 5, with 15 bases in between. From germline, CDR1 is MGHRA and CDR2 YSYEKL. The DNA of the CDR3 is TGCGCCAGCACCTCGCAGTACCCAAATAATTCACCCCTCCACTTT. Protein: CASTSQYPNNSPLHF.

This chain connects TRBV6-5 to TRBJ1-5; D is perhaps TRBD1 (6 bases). With 10 bases removed from V and 0 bases from J, the gap between germline ends came to 10 bases. The V gene's germline CDR1 is MNHEY and CDR2 SVGAGI. The length of the CDR3 is 13 residues. CDR3 region: CATTGLSNQPQHF. The CDR3 nucleotides read TGTGCCACTACAGGGCTTAGCAATCAGCCCCAGCATTTT.

The chain links TRBV15 to TRBJ2-7; 9 nucleotides agree with TRBD2. The CDR3 totals 17 residues. The V segment lost 1 base and the J segment 2 bases; nucleotides outside the gene matches: 9. The V gene's germline CDR1 is LNHNV and CDR2 YYDKDF (reference sequence). This CDR3 reads CATSRVVGAGGPYEQYV. The DNA of the CDR3 is TGTGCCACCAGCAGAGTAGTAGGGGCGGGAGGGCCCTACGAGCAGTACGTC.

This chain's CDR3 is CASSESGIQETQYF. In DNA form, the CDR3 reads TGTGCCAGCAGTGAGTCAGGGATTCAAGAGACCCAGTACTTC. The V and J genes are TRBV2 and TRBJ2-5; D possibly corresponds to TRBD1 (5 bases). There are 14 residues in the CDR3. Germline V gives CDR1 SNHLY, CDR2 FYNNEI. V dropped 3 bases and J dropped 2 bases, with 10 bases sitting between them.